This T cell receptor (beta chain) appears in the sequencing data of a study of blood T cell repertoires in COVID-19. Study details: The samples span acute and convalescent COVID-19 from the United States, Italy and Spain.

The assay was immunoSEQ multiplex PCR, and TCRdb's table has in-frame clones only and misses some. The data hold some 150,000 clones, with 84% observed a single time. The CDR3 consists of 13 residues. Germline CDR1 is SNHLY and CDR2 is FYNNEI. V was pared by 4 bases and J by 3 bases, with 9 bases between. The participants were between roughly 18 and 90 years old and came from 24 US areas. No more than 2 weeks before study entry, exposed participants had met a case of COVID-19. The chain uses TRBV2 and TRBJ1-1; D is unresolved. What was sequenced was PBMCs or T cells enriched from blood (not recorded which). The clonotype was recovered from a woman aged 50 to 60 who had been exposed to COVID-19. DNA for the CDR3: TGTGCCAGCAGTGCCTCAGTTGACACTGAAGCTTTCTTT. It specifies CASSASVDTEAFF.